This T cell receptor beta chain was found in a study of shared clonotypes between healthy human individuals (dated by TCRdb to 2019 to 2021). Some background on the complete study: A couple of women and a few men aged 18 to 49 years were included in the cohort. To increase sequencing depth and limit assay-specific biases, different laboratories used diverse techniques to prepare libraries and sequence TCR repertoires. Each donor's leukapheresis produced roughly between about 0.8 and 10 billion PBMCs. To estimate repertoire size and how much clonotype sharing occurs between individuals, the study deeply sequenced the blood TCR repertoires of five healthy adults. Overall study results and their limits: Pairwise subsampling indicated that sequencing depth was expected to affect the degree of clonotype sharing among donors. The genetic and exposure-history diversity represented was limited by the small number of donors. Only blood was sampled, and tissue TCR repertoires likely differ from those in blood.

TCR CDR3 regions were amplified from genomic DNA by multiplex PCR using the deep immunoSEQ assay. For each cell subset, the extracted genomic DNA was distributed evenly across all wells of several immunoSEQ 96-well plates, and each plate served as one replicate. For unsorted PBMC, each replicate PCR was loaded with 250 to 300 ng genomic DNA, equivalent to roughly 33,000 T cell genomes. Ten immunoSEQ deep assay plates were used to sequence unsorted PBMC genomic DNA. Purified libraries were quantified with a Qubit 3.0 fluorometer, sized on a Bioanalyzer 2100, and re-quantified with the KAPA Library Quantification kit. Every immunoSEQ 96-well plate was sequenced on a separate single-read 150-cycle Illumina NextSeq 550 flow cell. Per the original workflow: The immunoSEQ output contained only junctional sequences without quality scores, so filtering could not match that applied to full-length reads. Sequences were annotated with PyIR, a Python wrapper for IgBLAST v1.9, and V/J genes and CDR3 were assigned using IMGT germline references. Reads were filtered out if the reads had weak V/J assignments (E-value above 1e-6), no CDR3, stop codons, out-of-frame junctions, or ambiguous translated residues. V3J clonotypes were defined by identical inferred V gene, J gene, and CDR3 amino acid sequence. To compute the percentage overlap between repertoires, the number of shared unique clonotypes was divided by the size of the smaller repertoire. Repertoire richness was assessed with RTK rarefaction, the Chao1 estimator, and Recon v2.1 estimates of unobserved clonotypes. TCRdb holds this immuneACCESS table with in-frame rearrangements only. Some clones are missing; in checked studies, unresolved V genes explain under half, and the rest has no known cause. V, J and clone size are taken as reported in that table, and D and trimming were inferred from the DNA itself. This sample holds roughly 500,000 clones; roughly 80% were observed only once. The ten largest clones represent roughly 13% of the sample.

Healthy HIV-negative adults with no recently reported acute infections or vaccinations were included as donors. Only Caucasian adults living in Nashville, Tennessee, USA were represented among the donors. In the unsorted samples, some 94 million PBMCs were counted, and genomic DNA was extracted using the QIAamp DNA Blood Mini kit. Blood was obtained by leukapheresis, after which PBMCs were separated by Ficoll-Histopaque density gradient centrifugation and cryopreserved in liquid nitrogen vapor phase. This clone has only a few counts. Its specific antigen is unknown. No qualities accompany the bases; no much larger clone lies one base away. According to the germline V gene, CDR1 reads SGHAT and CDR2 reads FQNNGV. V and J are truncated by 8 bases and 8 bases respectively, leaving an intervening sequence of 21 bases. There are 14 amino acids in the CDR3, from cysteine to phenylalanine inclusive. Only the CDR3 DNA stays, 42 bases, in frame from base 1.

The sequenced material came from PBMCs. The sequence came from a woman aged 40 to 50 in good health. Some clones in this sample may be carry-over from other donors' samples. The chain couples TRBV11-2 to TRBJ1-2, and perhaps TRBD1 as D gene, on 6 matching bases. The nucleotides read TGTGCCAGCCGGTTTACGGGGGCCGCGAACGGCTACACCTTC. It translates to CASRFTGAANGYTF.